Sequencing of this T cell receptor beta chain was carried out in a study of blood T cell repertoires in COVID-19. At the level of the study: The samples span acute and convalescent COVID-19 from the United States, Italy and Spain. PBMCs, B-cell-depleted T cells, or T cells provided the cDNA or gDNA that made up the material.

Authors' analysis steps: From reference gene primer amplification, estimates of nucleated cell counts were derived. Sequencing used immunoSEQ multiplex PCR; TCRdb keeps in-frame clones, though not all of them. V, J and clone size were drawn from that table, and D and trimming were deduced from the DNA. The sample holds about 41,000 clones, approximately 83% seen once. This CDR3 has 13 residues. Sequenced material: peripheral blood. The TCR comes from a woman at least 80 years old with acute or convalescent COVID-19. The rearrangement uses TRBV21-1 and TRBJ2-3; no DNA check was done on the table's D call, TRBD1. TRBV21-1 is given as a pseudogene. The CDR3 DNA sequence: TGTGCCAGCAGCACAGGGTGTTTAGATACGCAGTATTTT. It is translated as CASSTGCLDTQYF.